This entry lists 5 T cell receptor beta chains sequenced from one sample in a study of cytomegalovirus exposure and HLA in healthy donors. The PCR ran on 60 Vbeta and 13 Jbeta primers. Generated by immunoSEQ multiplex PCR, the TCRdb table keeps only in-frame clones and is missing some. This sample yields about 180,000 clones, of which about four fifths are seen a single time; 0.5% to 0.55% belongs to the top ten. Sequencing used PBMCs. These receptors all come from a woman aged 45-65 years in good health and CMV-seronegative.

The chain is built from TRBV28 and TRBJ2-2; D perhaps matches TRBD1 (5 bases). V was pared by 2 bases and J by 0 bases, with 10 bases between. The CDR3 covers 16 residues. Germline CDR1 and CDR2: MDHEN and SYDVKM. CDR3 coding DNA: TGTGCCAGCAGTTTAACAGGTACCTCGAACACCGGGGAGCTGTTTTTT. Protein product: CASSLTGTSNTGELFF. The full variable domain, with the rest looked up from reference TRBV28 and TRBJ2-2, is DVKVTQSSRYLVKRTGEKVFLECVQDMDHENMFWYRQDPGLGLRLIYFSYDVKMKEKGDIPEGYSVSREKKERFSLILESASTNQTSMYLCASSLTGTSNTGELFFGEGSRLTVL.

This clone was counted a single time. The rearrangement uses TRBV10-3 and TRBJ2-7; TRBD2 matches 10 bases. The CDR3 consists of 14 residues. Germline V gene sequence: CDR1 ENHRY, CDR2 SYGVKD. Trimming took 6 bases from V and 5 from J; bases not matched to a gene: 7. The CDR3 sequence is CAIRLAGESNEQYF. CDR3 sequence (DNA): TGTGCCATCAGGCTAGCGGGAGAAAGCAACGAGCAGTACTTC.

The chain links TRBV5-1 to TRBJ2-3; D call uncertain. V lost 0 bases and J 5 bases, leaving 7 bases between the germline ends. Per germline, CDR1 SGHRS and CDR2 YFSETQ. The CDR3 spans 13 residues. In nucleotides, the CDR3 is TGCGCCAGCAGCTTGGCCGGGTTAGATACGCAGTATTTT. Protein product: CASSLAGLDTQYF.

The chain recombines TRBV19 with TRBJ1-6; D might be TRBD1 (5 bases). The CDR3 contains 13 residues. Germline CDR1 and CDR2: LNHDA and SQIVND (reference sequence). V was clipped by 5 bases and J by 8 bases, with 10 bases between them. The CDR3 is CASSAQGYSPLHF. The CDR3, as DNA: TGTGCCAGTAGTGCTCAGGGTTATTCACCCCTCCACTTT.

This clone was observed a single time. The V call is TRBV28, the J call TRBJ2-7; 8 bases are shared with TRBD2. Looked up from germline, CDR1 is MDHEN and CDR2 is SYDVKM. The CDR3 consists of 14 residues. V shed 2 bases, J shed 12 bases, and the junction held 12 bases outside the gene matches. The chain's CDR3 is CASSLRPGGGIWYF. DNA for the CDR3: TGTGCCAGCAGTTTACGACCCGGGGGGGGGATTTGGTACTTC.